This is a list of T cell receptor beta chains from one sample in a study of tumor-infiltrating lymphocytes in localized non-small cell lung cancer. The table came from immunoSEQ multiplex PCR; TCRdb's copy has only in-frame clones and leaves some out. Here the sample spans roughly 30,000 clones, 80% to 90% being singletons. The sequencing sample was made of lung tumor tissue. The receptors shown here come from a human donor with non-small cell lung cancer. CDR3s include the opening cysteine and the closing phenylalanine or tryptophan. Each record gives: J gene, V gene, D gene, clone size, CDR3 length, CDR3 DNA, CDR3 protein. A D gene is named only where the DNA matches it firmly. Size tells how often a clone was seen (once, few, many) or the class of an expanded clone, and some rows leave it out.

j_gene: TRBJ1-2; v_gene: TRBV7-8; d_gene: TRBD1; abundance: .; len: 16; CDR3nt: TGTGCCAGCAGCTTAGTCGACAGGGGAAATAACTATGGCTACACCTTC; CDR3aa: CASSLVDRGNNYGYTF
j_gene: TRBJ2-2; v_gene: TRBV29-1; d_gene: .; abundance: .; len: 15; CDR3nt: TGCAGCGTTGAATCCCGCCAGGGGTCCACCGGGGAGCTGTTTTTT; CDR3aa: CSVESRQGSTGELFF
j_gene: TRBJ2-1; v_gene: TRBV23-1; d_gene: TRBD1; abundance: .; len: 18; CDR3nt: TGCGCCAGCAGTCAATCTCTCCCCGGGACAGACGCATACAATGAGCAGTTCTTC; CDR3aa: CASSQSLPGTDAYNEQFF
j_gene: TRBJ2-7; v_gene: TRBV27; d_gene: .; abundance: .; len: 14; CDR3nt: TGTGCCAGCAGCGAGGGGGGGCTTCGAGTCGAGCAGTACTTC; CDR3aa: CASSEGGLRVEQYF
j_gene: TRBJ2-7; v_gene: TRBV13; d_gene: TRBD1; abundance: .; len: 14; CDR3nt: TGTGCCAGCGGGGGACAGGGCAACTCCTACGAGCAGTACTTC; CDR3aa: CASGGQGNSYEQYF
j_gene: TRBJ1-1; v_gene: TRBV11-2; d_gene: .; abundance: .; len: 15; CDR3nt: TGTGCCAGCAGCTACTGGGATCGAATGAACACTGAAGCTTTCTTT; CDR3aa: CASSYWDRMNTEAFF
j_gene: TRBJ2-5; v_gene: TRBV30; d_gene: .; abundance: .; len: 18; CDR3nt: TGTGCCTGGAGTAAGGGTTGGGGAACAGGACGTACCCAAGAGACCCAGTACTTC; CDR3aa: CAWSKGWGTGRTQETQYF
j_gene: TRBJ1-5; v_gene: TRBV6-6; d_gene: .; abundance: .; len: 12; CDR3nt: TGTGCCAGTGGGGGTAGCAATCAGCCCCAGCATTTT; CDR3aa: CASGGSNQPQHF
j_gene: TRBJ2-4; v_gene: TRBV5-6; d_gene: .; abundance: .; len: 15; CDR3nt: TGTGCCAGCAGCTTTAGGGGGTTTTCCAAAAACATTCAGTACTTC; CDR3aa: CASSFRGFSKNIQYF
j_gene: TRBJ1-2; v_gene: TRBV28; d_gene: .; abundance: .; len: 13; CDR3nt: TGTGCCAGCAGTTTTCGGGGGATCTATGGCTACACCTTC; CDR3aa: CASSFRGIYGYTF
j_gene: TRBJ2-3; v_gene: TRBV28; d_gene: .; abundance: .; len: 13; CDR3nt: TGTGCCAGCAGTCCAGGGGGCACAGATACGCAGTATTTT; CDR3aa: CASSPGGTDTQYF
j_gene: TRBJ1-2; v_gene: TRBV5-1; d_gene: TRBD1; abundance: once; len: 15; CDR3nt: TGCGCCAGCAGCTCAAACGACAGGGCTAACTATGGCTACACCTTC; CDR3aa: CASSSNDRANYGYTF
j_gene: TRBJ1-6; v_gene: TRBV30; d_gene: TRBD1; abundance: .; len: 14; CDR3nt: TGTGCCTGGAGTGCGGGACAGGTTAATTCACCCCTCCACTTT; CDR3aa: CAWSAGQVNSPLHF
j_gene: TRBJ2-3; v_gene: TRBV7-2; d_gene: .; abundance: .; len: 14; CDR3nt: TGTGCCAGCAGAAGGACTGAGGGCACAGATACGCAGTATTTT; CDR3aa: CASRRTEGTDTQYF
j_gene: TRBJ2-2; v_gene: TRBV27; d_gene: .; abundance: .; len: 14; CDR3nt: TGTGCCAGCAGGGACAGCCCGGGGACCGGGGAGCTGTTTTTT; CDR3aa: CASRDSPGTGELFF
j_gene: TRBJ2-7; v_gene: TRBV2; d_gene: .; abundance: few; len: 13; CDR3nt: TGTGCCAGCCGAGGGACGCAATCCTACGAGCAGTACTTC; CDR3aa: CASRGTQSYEQYF
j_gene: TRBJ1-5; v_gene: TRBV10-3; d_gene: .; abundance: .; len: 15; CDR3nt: TGTGCCATCAGCGAGACAGTGTATAGCAATCAGCCCCAGCATTTT; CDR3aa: CAISETVYSNQPQHF
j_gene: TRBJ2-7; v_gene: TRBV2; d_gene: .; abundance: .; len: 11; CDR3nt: TGTGCCAGCACTGTCCGCTACGAGCAGTACTTC; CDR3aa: CASTVRYEQYF
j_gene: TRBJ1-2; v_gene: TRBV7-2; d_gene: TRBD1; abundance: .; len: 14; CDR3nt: TGTGCCAGCAGCCCCCAGACAGGGGGAAATGGCTACACCTTC; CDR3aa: CASSPQTGGNGYTF
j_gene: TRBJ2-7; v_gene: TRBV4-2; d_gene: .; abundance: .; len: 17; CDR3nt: TGTGCCAGCAGCCAAAAGACCGGTCCCGGGGCTGCCTACGAGCAGTACTTC; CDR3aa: CASSQKTGPGAAYEQYF
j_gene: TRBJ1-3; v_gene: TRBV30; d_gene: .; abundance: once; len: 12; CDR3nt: TGTGCCTGGCTTGGGGATGGAAACACCATATATTTT; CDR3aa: CAWLGDGNTIYF
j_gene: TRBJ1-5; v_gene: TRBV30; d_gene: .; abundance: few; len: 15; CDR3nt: TGTGCCTGGAGCGCCCAAGGCACTCGCAATCAGCCCCAGCATTTT; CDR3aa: CAWSAQGTRNQPQHF
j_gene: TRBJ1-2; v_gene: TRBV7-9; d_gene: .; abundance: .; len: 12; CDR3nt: TGTGCCAGCAGCTCCGGGTTGGGGGGCTACACCTTC; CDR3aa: CASSSGLGGYTF
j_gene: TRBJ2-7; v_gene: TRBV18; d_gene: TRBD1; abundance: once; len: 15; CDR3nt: TGTGCCAGCTCACCATACGGGACAGGGGGCAATGTGCAGTACTTC; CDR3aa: CASSPYGTGGNVQYF
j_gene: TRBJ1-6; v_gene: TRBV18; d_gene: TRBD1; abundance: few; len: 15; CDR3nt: TGTGCCAGCTCACCGGGACAGGGCGGTAATTCACCCCTCCACTTT; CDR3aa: CASSPGQGGNSPLHF
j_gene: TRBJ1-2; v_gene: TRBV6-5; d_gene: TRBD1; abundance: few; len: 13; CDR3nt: TGTGCCAGCAGTTCGGGACAGCTGTATGGCTACACCTTC; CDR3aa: CASSSGQLYGYTF
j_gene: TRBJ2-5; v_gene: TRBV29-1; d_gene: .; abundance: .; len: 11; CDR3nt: TGCAGCACTGCCTGGGGGGAGACCCAGTACTTC; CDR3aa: CSTAWGETQYF
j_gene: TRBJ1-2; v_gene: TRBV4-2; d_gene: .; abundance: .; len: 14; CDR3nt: TGTGCCAGCAGCCAAGAAAGGGGGAGCTATGGCTACACCTTC; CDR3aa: CASSQERGSYGYTF
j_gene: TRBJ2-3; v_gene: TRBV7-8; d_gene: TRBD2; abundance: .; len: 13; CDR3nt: TGTGCCAGCAGCCACGGGACTACCGATACGCAGTATTTT; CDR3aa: CASSHGTTDTQYF
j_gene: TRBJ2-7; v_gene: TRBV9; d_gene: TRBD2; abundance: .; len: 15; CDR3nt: TGTGCCAGCAGCGTAGACAGCGGGGGAACCTACGAGCAGTACTTC; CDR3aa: CASSVDSGGTYEQYF
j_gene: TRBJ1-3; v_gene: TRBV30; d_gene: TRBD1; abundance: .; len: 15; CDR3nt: TGTGCCTGGAGTCTAATGACAGGGGCTGGAAACACCATATATTTT; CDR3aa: CAWSLMTGAGNTIYF
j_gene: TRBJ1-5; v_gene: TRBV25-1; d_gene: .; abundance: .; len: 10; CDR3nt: TGTGCCAGCGCCCATCAGCCCCAGCATTTT; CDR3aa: CASAHQPQHF